These 4 T cell receptor beta chains were sequenced from one sample in a study of PD-1 blockade in classical Hodgkin lymphoma. After autologous stem cell transplantation all patients relapsed, and prior brentuximab vedotin exposure differed between cohorts. It was by magnetic negative selection that CD8+ T cells were isolated from thawed PBMCs. The table came from immunoSEQ multiplex PCR; TCRdb's copy has only in-frame clones and leaves some out. The sample holds 10,000 to 15,000 clones; roughly three quarters are singletons and the top ten take around a quarter. The source was CD8+ T cells from blood, collected at baseline. Every receptor here comes from a human donor with classical Hodgkin lymphoma.

The rearrangement joins TRBV5-6 to TRBJ1-2; the D gene is possibly TRBD1 (6 bases). This CDR3 has 12 amino acids. CDR1 and CDR2 (germline): SGHDT, YYEEEE. V gave up 4 bases and J gave up 5 bases, with 9 bases separating them. The CDR3 DNA sequence: TGTGCCAGCAGCGCAGGACAGTATGGCTACACCTTC. The encoded protein is CASSAGQYGYTF.

The V call is TRBV29-1, the J call TRBJ2-1; D unclear. Germline CDR1 SQVTM, CDR2 ANQGSEA. The V end was cut by 7 bases, the J end by 2 bases, with 12 bases between. The CDR3 spans 13 residues. Here the CDR3 reads CSAKLYTYNEQFF. The CDR3 DNA reads TGCAGCGCCAAGCTGTACACCTACAATGAGCAGTTCTTC.

The rearrangement uses TRBV9 and TRBJ2-5; 8 bases agree with TRBD1. Per germline, CDR1 SGDLS and CDR2 YYNGEE. The junction had 4 bases not matched to a gene; V was cut back by 1 base and J by 5 bases. This CDR3 has 14 residues. CDR3 in DNA: TGTGCCAGCAGCGTACAGGGGGCTAGCGAGACCCAGTACTTC. Protein product: CASSVQGASETQYF.

V usage is TRBV6-6 and J usage is TRBJ2-1; unclear D gene. CDR3 length: 13 residues. V lost 0 bases to trimming and J lost 2 bases, with 2 bases between them. Germline CDR1 MNHNY, CDR2 SVGAGI (reference sequence). CDR3 nucleotide sequence: TGTGCCAGCAGTTACTCTACCTACAATGAGCAGTTCTTC. The encoded protein is CASSYSTYNEQFF.